This T cell receptor beta chain was documented in a study of T cells in Graves' hyperthyroidism and ophthalmopathy. Overall study findings and caveats: Also found in blood were most expanded thyroid clonotypes above 0.001.

The study defined stable Graves' hyperthyroidism as no ophthalmopathy progression within 18 months. RNA transcripts served as the template for amplifying TCR beta CDR3 regions. The study used the HTBI primer set for a first-round RT-PCR of the TCR CDR3. MiXCR, run by TCRdb on the multiplex PCR reads, gives a single entry per CDR3 protein. The sample holds a few hundred thousand distinct CDR3 sequences, roughly 14% seen once. This clonotype was recorded many times. What it recognizes is unknown. This TCR derives from a woman aged 30 to 39 with Graves' hyperthyroidism. Material: blood.

The CDR3: CASSLRDSNYNEQFF. DNA for the CDR3: TGTGCCAGCAGTCTCCGGGACAGCAACTACAATGAGCAGTTCTTC. V is TRBV27 and J is TRBJ2-1; 7 positions match TRBD1. V gave up 5 bases and J gave up 3 bases; unmatched junction bases: 7. The CDR3 covers 15 residues. Germline V gene data show CDR1 as MNHEY and CDR2 as SMNVEV (reference sequence).